The clone carrying this T cell receptor (beta chain) came up a few times. Its antigen remains unknown. The data were obtained in a study of cytotoxic CD8 clonotypes in ibrutinib-treated CLL. Study background: Included were about 11 relapsed/refractory and 15 treatment-naive patients, of whom approximately 18 were IGHV unmutated. Response samples were obtained once patients had received a median approximately 11 months of treatment, range 6 to 36. Partial response was seen in about 25 patients and complete response in 2; after median around 5.5 years, around 15 stayed remitted, about 12 progressed.

General study results and limits: Sustained-remission patients were sampled at one set of times and progressing patients at different ones.

Using immunoSEQ multiplex PCR, the repertoire was profiled, and TCRdb retains in-frame clones only, with some absent. The data hold about 89,000 clones, with 70% to 85% observed a single time. This CDR3 contains 13 residues. V was pared by 5 bases and J by 10 bases, with 12 bases between. The germline V gene encodes CDR1 MNHNS and CDR2 SASEGT. The V and J genes are TRBV6-1 and TRBJ1-6, with D possibly TRBD1 on 5 matching bases. The TCR comes from a human donor with chronic lymphocytic leukemia. Here the sequenced sample was PBMCs, taken after 12 months of ibrutinib treatment. In nucleotides, the CDR3 is TGTGCCAGCAGTCCGCGGTGGGACTCACCCCTCCACTTT. Protein: CASSPRWDSPLHF.